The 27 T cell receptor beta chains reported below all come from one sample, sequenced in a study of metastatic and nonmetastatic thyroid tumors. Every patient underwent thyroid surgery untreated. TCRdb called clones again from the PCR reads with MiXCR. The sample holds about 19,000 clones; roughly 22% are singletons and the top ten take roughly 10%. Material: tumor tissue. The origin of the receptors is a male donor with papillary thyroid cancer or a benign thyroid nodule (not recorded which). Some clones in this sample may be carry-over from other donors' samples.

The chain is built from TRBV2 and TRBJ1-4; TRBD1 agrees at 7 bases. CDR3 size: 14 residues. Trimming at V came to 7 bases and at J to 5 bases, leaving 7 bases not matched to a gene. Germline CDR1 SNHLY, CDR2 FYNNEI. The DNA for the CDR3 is TGTGCCAGCATCCCGGGACAGCAGAATGAAAAACTGTTTTTT. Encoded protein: CASIPGQQNEKLFF. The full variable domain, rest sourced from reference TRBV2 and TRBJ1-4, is EPEVTQTPSHQVTQMGQEVILRCVPISNHLYFYWYRQILGQKVEFLVSFYNNEISEKSEIFDDQFSVERPDGSNFTLKIRSTKLEDSAMYFCASIPGQQNEKLFFGSGTQLSVL.

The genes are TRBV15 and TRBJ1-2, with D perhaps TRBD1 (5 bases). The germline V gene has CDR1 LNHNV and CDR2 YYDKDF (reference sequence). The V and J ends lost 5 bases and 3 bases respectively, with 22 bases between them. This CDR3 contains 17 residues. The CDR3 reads CATSHPLLTDNYYGYTF. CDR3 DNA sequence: TGTGCCACCAGCCACCCTCTCCTGACAGATAATTACTATGGCTACACCTTC.

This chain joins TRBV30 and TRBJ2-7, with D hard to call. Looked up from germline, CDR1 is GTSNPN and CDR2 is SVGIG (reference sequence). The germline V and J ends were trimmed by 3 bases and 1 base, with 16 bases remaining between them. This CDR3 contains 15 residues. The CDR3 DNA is TGTGCCTGGAGAGGGTGTGGGGTCGGGTCCTACGAGCAGTACTTC. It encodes CAWRGCGVGSYEQYF.

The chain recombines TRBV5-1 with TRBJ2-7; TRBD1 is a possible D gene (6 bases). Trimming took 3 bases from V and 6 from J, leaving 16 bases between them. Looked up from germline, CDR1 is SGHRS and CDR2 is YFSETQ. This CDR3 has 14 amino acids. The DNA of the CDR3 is TGCGCCAGCAGCTCCTACTCAGGGGTAGGCGAGCAGTACTTC. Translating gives CASSSYSGVGEQYF.

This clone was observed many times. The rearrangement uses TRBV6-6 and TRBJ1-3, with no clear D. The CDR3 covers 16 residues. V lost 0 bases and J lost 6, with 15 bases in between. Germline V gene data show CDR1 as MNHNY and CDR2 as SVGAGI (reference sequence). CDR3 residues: CASSYSGSVGQNTIYF. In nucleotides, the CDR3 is TGTGCCAGCAGTTACTCGGGCAGTGTCGGGCAAAACACCATATATTTT.

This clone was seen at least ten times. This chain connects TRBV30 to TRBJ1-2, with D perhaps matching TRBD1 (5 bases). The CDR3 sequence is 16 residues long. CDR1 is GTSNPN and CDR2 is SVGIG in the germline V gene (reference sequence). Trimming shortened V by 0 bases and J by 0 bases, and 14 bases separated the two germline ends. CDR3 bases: TGTGCCTGGAGTGTGTCAGGGTTCACTACTAACTATGGCTACACCTTC. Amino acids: CAWSVSGFTTNYGYTF.

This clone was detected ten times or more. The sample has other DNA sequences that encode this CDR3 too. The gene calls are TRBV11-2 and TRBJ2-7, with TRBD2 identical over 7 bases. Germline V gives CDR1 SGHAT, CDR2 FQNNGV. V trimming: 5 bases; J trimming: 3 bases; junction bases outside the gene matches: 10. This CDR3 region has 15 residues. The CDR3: CASSPRLAGVYEQYF. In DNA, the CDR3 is TGTGCCAGCAGCCCAAGACTAGCAGGAGTCTACGAGCAGTACTTC.

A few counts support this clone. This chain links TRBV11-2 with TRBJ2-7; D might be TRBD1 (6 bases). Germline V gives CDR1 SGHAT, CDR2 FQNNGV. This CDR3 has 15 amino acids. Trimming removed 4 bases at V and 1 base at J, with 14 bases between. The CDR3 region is CASSSFQGMSYEQYF. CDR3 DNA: TGTGCCAGCAGCTCCTTCCAGGGGATGTCCTACGAGCAGTACTTC.

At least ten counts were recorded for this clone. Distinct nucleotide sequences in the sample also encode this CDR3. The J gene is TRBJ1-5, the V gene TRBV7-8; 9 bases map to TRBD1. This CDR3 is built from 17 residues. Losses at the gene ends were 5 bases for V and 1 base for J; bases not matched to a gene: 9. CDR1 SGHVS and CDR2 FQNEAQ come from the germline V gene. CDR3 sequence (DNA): TGTGCCAGCAGCCTACACCGGGACAGGGCGAGCAATCAGCCCCAGCATTTT. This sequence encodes CASSLHRDRASNQPQHF.

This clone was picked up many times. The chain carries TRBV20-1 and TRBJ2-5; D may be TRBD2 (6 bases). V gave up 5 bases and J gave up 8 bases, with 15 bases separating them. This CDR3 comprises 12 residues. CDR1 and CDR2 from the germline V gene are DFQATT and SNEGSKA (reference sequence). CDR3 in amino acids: CSAPLLAGTQYF. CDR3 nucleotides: TGCAGTGCTCCCCTTCTTGCGGGAACCCAGTACTTC.

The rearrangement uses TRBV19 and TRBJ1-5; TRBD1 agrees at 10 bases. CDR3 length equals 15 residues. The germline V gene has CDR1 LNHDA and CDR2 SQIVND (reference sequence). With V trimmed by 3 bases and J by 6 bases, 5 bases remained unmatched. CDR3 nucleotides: TGTGCCAGTAGTATGGTGGACAGGGGGTCTCAGCCCCAGCATTTT. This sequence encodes CASSMVDRGSQPQHF.

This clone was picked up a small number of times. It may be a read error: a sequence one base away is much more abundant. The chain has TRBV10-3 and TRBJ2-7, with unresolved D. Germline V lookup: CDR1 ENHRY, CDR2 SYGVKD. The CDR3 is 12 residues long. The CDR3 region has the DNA TGTGCCATCAGTGCTGGTTCCTACGAGCATTACTTC. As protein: CAISAGSYEHYF.

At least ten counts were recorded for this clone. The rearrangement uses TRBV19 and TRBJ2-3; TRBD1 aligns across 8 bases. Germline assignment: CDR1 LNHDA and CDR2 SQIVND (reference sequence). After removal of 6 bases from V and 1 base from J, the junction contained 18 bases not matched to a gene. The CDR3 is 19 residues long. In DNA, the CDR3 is TGTGCCAGTAGCGGGACAGGCCGGCTCGGGAGACCTCGCACAGATACGCAGTATTTT. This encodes CASSGTGRLGRPRTDTQYF.

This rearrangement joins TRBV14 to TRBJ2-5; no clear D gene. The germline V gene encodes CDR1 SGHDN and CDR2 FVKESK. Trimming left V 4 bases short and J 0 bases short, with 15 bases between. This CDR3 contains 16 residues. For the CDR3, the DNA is TGTGCCAGCAGCCGTCGCTGGAGAGCATACCAAGAGACCCAGTACTTC. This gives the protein CASSRRWRAYQETQYF.

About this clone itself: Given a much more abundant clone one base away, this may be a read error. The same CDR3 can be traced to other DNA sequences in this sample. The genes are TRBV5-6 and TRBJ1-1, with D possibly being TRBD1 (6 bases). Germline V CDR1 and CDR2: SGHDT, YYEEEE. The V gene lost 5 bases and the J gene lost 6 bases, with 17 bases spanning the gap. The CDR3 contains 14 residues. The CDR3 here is CASSGGQLNPEAFF. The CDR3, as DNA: TGTGCCAGCAGTGGGGGACAACTAAACCCTGAAGCTTTCTTT.

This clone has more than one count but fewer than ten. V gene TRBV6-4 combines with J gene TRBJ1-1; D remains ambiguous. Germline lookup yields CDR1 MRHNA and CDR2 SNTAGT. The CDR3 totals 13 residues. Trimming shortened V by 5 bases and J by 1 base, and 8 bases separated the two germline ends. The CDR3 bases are TGTGCCAGCAGTCTTCAGGAGAACACTGAAGCTTTCTTT. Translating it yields CASSLQENTEAFF.

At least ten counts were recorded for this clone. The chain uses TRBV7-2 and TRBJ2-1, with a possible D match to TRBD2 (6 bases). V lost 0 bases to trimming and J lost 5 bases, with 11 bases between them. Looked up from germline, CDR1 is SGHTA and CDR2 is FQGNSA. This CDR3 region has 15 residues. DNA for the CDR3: TGTGCCAGCAGCTTAGCCCGGGGGACGAACAATGAGCAGTTCTTC. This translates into CASSLARGTNNEQFF.

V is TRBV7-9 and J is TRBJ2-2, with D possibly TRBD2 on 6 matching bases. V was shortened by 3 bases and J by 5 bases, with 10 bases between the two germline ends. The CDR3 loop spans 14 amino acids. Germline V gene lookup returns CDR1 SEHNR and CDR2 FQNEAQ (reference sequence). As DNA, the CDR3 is TGTGCCAGCAGCTTGCGGGGAATTACCGGGGAGCTGTTTTTT. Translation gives CASSLRGITGELFF.

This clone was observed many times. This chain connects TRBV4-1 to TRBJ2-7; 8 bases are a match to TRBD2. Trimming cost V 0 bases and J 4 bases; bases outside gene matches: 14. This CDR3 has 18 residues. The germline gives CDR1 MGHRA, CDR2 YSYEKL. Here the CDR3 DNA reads TGCGCCAGCAGCCAAGATTCATCTGGAGCGGGAGCAACATACGAGCAGTACTTC. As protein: CASSQDSSGAGATYEQYF.

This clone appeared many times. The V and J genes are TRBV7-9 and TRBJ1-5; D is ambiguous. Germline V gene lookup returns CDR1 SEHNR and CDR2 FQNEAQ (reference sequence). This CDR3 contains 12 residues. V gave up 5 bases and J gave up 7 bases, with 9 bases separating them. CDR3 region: CASSDGGQPQHF. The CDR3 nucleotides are TGTGCCAGCAGCGACGGCGGGCAGCCCCAGCATTTT.

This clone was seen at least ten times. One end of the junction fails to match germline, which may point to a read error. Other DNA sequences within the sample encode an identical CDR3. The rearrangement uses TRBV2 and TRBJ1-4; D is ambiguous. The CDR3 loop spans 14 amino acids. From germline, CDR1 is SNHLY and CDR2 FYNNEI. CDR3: CASSEWIKREKLFF. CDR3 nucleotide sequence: TGTGCCAGCAGTGAATGGATTAAACGGGAAAAATTGTTTTTT.

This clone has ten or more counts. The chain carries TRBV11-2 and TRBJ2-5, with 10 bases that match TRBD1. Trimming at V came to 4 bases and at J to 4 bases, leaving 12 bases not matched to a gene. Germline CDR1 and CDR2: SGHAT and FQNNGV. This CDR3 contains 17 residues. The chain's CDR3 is CASSSSRQGASRETQYF. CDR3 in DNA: TGTGCCAGCAGCTCTTCCCGACAGGGGGCATCCCGAGAGACCCAGTACTTC.

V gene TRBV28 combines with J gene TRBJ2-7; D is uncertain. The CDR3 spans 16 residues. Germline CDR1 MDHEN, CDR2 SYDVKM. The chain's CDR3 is CSCSLIRKGPVYEQYF. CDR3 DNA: TGTTCCTGCAGTTTAATACGAAAGGGTCCAGTCTACGAGCAGTACTTC.

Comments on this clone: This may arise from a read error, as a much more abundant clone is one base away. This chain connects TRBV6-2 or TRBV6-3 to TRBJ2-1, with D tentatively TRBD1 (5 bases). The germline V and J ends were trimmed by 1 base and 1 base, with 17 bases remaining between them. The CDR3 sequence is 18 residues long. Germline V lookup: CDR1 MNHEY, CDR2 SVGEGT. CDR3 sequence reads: CASSYFGWGRRSYNEQFF. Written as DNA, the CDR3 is TGTGCCAGCAGTTACTTTGGGTGGGGCCGCCGATCCTACAATGAGCAGTTCTTC.

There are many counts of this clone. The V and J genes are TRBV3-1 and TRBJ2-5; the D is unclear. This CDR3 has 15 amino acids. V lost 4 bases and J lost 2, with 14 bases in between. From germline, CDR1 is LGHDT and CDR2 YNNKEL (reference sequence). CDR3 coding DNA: TGTGCCAGCAGCCCAGATCGGTTTAGGCAAGAGACCCAGTACTTC. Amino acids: CASSPDRFRQETQYF.

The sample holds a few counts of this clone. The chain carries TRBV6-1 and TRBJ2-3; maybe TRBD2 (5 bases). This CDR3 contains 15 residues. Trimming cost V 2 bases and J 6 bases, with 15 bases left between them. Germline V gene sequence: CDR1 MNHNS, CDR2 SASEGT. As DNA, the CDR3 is TGTGCCAGCAGTGAAAGCGCCGGCGGGTGGGATACGCAGTATTTT. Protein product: CASSESAGGWDTQYF.

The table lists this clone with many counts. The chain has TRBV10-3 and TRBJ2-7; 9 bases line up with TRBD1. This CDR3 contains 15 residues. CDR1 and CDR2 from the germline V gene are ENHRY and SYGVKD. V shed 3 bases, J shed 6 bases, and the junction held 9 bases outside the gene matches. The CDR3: CAISELLQGASEQYF. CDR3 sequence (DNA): TGTGCCATCAGTGAATTATTACAGGGGGCTAGCGAGCAGTACTTC.